This TCR beta chain was observed in a study of CD8 T cells in ankylosing spondylitis. TCRdb ran MiXCR on the 5' RACE reads and lists one entry per CDR3 protein. This table has about 320,000 distinct CDR3 sequences, approximately 10% appearing once. A word on this clonotype: A much bigger clone sits one base away, suggesting this may be a read error.

Germline V gene data show CDR1 as SGHRS and CDR2 as YFSETQ. The CDR3 is made up of 21 amino acids. Trimming left V 0 bases short and J 3 bases short, with 30 bases between. Material: blood, either unsorted or a sorted T cell fraction (not recorded which). V gene TRBV5-1 combines with J gene TRBJ1-1, with a tentative D call TRBD1 (6 bases). The clonotype originates from a female donor with ankylosing spondylitis or in good health (not recorded which). CDR3 nucleotides: TGCGCCAGCAGCTTGGAATCCCGGGCAGGGGAACCGCTGGGGATATACACTGAAGCTTTCTTT. Translation: CASSLESRAGEPLGIYTEAFF.